This T cell receptor beta chain is drawn from a study of T-cell reconstitution after alpha-beta-depleted transplantation in children. Unique molecular identifiers were used to barcode this TCRbeta library. Each CDR3 protein gets one entry after TCRdb re-called the PCR reads with MiXCR. The sample has more than 400,000 distinct CDR3 sequences; 9.5% to 12% are singletons. The sample here was PBMCs, mostly from graft donor cells, taken 180 days after TCRalphabeta/CD19-depleted stem cell transplant. This TCR was sampled from a female patient aged 2-15 years who had a stem cell transplant for aplastic anemia, so the T cells may come from the graft donor.

CDR3 DNA: TGTGCCAGCAGTTCCCAGAGATCCATTTCCTACGAGCAGTACGTC. This sequence encodes CASSSQRSISYEQYV. The J gene is TRBJ2-7, the V gene TRBV28; no firm D call. CDR3 length: 15 amino acids. Germline values: CDR1 MDHEN, CDR2 SYDVKM. V gave up 4 bases and J gave up 1 base, with 14 bases separating them.